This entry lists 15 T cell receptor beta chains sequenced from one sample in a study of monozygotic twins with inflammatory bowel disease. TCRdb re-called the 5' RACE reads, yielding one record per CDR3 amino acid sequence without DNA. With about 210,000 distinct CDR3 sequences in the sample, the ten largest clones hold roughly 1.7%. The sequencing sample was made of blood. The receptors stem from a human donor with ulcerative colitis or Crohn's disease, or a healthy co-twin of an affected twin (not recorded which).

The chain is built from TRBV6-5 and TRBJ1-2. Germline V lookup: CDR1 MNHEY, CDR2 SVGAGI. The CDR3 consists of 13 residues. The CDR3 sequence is CASNPQYGDGYTF.

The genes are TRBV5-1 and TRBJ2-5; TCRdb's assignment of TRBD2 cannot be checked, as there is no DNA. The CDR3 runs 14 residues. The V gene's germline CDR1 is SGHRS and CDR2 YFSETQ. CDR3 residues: CASRPAVTEETQYF.

CDR3 loop: CASKRGGRETQYF. This chain links TRBV6-5 with TRBJ2-5; the TCRdb D gene call, TRBD2, has no DNA to confirm it. The germline gives CDR1 MNHEY, CDR2 SVGAGI. The CDR3 extends over 13 amino acids.

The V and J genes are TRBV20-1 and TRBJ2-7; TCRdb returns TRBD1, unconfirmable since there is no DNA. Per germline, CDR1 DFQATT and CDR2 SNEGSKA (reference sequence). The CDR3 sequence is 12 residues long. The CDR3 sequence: CSAPGPNYEQYF.

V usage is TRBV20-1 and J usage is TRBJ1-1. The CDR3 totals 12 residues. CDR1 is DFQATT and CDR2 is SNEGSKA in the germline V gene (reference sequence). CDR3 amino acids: CSANSGNTEAFF.

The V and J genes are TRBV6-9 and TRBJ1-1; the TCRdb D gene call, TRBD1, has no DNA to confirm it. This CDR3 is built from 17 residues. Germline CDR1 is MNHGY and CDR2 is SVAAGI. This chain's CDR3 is CASSYSYRRGGDTEAFF.

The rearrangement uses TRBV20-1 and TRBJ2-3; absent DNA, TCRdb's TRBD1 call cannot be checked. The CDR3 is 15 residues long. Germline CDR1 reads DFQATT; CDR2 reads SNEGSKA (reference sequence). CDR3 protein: CSATPRDRGSDTQYF.

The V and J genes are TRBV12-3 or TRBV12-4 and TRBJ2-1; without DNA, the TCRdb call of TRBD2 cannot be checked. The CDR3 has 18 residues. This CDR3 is CASTLTSGVVSSYNEQFF.

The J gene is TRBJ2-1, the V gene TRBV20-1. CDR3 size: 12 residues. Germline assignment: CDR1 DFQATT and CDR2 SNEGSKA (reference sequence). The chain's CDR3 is CSASRLYNEQFF.

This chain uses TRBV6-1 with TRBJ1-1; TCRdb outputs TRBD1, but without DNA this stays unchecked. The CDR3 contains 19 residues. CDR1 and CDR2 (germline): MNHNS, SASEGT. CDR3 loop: CASQAHSRGRKVLGTEAFF.

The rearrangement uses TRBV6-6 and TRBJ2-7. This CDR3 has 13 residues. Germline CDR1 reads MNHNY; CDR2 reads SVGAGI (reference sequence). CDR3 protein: CASSTSDSYEQYF.

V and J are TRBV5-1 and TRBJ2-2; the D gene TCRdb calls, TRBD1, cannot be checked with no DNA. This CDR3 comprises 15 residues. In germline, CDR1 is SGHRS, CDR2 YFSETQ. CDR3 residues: CASSLTGGSTGELFF.

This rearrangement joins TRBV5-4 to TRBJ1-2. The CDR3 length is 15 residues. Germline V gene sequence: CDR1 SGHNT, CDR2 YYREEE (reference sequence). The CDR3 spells CASSLERRADYGYTF.

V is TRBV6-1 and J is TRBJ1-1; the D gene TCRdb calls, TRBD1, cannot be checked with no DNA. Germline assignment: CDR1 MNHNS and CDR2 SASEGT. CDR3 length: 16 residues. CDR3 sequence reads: CASRVTTGELNTEAFF.

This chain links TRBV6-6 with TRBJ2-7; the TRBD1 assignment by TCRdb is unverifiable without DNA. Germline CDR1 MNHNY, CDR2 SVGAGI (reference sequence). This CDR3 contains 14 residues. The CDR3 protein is CASSYLGRYDEQYF.